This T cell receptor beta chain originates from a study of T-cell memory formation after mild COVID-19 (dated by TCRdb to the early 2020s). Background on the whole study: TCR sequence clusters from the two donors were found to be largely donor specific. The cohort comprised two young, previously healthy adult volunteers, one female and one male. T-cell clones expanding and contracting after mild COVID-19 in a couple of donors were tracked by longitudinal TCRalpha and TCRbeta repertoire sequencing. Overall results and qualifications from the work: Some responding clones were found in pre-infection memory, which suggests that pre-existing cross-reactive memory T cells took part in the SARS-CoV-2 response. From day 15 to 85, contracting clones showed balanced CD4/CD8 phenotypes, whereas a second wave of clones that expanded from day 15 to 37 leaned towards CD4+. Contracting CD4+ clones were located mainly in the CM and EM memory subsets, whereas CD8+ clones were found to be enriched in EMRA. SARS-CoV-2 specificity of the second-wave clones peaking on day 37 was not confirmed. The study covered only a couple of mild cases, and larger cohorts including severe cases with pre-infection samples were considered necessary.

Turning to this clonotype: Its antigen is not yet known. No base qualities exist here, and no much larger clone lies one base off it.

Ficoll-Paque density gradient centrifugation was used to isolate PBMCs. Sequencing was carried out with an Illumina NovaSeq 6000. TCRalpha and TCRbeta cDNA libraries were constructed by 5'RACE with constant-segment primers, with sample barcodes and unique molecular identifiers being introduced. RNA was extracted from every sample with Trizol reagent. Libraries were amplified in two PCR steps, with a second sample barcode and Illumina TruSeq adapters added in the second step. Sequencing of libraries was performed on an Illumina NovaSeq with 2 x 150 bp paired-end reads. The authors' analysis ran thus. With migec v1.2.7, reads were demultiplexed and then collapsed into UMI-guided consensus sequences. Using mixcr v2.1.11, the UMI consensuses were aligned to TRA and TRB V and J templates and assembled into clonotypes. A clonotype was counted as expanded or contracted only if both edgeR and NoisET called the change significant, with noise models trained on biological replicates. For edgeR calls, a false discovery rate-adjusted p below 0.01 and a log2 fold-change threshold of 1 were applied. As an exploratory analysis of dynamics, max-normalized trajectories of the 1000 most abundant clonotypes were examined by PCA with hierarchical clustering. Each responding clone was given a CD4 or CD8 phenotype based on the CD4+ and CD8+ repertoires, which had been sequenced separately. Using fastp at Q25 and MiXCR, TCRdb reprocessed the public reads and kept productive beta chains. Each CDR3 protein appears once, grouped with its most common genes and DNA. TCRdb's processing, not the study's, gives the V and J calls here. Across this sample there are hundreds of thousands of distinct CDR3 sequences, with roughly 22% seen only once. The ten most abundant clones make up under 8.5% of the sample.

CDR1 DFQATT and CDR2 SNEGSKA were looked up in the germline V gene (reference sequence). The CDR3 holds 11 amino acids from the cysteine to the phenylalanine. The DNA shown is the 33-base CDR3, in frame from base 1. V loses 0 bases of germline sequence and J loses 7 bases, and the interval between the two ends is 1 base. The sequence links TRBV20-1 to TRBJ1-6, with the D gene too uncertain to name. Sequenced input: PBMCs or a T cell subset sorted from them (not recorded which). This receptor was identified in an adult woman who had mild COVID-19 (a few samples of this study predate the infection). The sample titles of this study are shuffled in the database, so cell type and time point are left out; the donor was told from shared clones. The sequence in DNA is TGCAGTGCTAGAGAGAATTCACCCCTCCACTTT. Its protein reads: CSARENSPLHF.